The TCR beta chain described here comes from a study of identical twins. Points from the study as a whole: While abundant cord blood beta clonotypes carried fewer insertions, memory repertoires showed no such pattern.

This clonotype was seen more than once but under ten times. Its target is unknown. The CDR3 has 14 residues. The V and J ends lost 7 bases and 4 bases respectively, with 16 bases between them. TCRdb independently ran MiXCR on the 5' RACE reads; one entry per CDR3 protein. The sample records fewer than 900,000 distinct CDR3 sequences, around a sixth being singletons. The same sample was also used in a study of T cells expressing NK-cell markers. Turning to that study: Seven sequenced donors out of eight were HCMV-seropositive, one seronegative. In several donors, these clonotypes also led the CD3+CD56-NKG2C+ fraction.

Sequencing was performed on PBMCs. This chain links TRBV12-3 or TRBV12-4 with TRBJ1-2; the D is unclear. The receptor was derived from a woman aged 18-29 years in good health. CDR3 sequence reads: CASNQGRYGYGYTF. CDR3 nucleotide sequence: TGTGCCAGCAACCAAGGGCGGTACGGCTATGGCTACACCTTC.